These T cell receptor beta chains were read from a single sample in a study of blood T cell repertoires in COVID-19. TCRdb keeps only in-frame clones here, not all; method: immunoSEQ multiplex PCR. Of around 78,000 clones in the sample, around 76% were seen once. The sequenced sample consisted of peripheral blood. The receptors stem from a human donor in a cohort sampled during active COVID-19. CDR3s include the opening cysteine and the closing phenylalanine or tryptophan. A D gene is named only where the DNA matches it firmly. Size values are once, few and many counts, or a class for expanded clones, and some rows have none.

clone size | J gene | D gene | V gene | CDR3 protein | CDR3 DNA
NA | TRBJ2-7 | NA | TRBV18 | CASSPRPPGGIFSYEQYF | TGTGCCAGCTCACCAAGGCCCCCAGGAGGTATTTTCTCCTACGAGCAGTACTTC
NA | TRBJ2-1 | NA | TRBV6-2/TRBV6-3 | CASSYRRDNEQFF | TGTGCCAGCAGTTACCGGCGGGACAATGAGCAGTTCTTC
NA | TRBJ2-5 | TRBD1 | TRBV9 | CASSGRTGQGETQYF | TGTGCCAGCAGCGGTAGGACAGGGCAGGGGGAGACCCAGTACTTC
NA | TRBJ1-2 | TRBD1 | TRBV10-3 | CAISEFTGESYGYTF | TGTGCCATCAGTGAGTTCACAGGGGAGAGCTATGGCTACACCTTC
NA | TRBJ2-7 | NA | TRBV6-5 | CASSPTAGPNYEQYF | TGTGCCAGCAGTCCCACGGCAGGCCCAAATTACGAGCAGTACTTC
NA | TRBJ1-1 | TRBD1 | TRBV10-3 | CAIRSPGQGNTEAFF | TGTGCCATCAGGAGCCCCGGACAGGGGAACACTGAAGCTTTCTTT
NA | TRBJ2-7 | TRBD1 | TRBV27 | CASSFRDHRGQGWGEQYF | TGTGCCAGCAGTTTCCGCGATCACCGGGGACAGGGATGGGGCGAGCAGTACTTC
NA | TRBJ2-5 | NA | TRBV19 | CASTRDQETQYF | TGTGCCAGTACCCGAGACCAAGAGACCCAGTACTTC
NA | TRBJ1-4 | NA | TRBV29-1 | CSVAGQGNEKLFF | TGCAGCGTTGCCGGGCAGGGGAATGAAAAACTGTTTTTT
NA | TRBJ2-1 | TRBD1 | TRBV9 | CASSLLPDRNNEQFF | TGTGCCAGCAGCCTCTTGCCGGACAGGAATAATGAGCAGTTCTTC
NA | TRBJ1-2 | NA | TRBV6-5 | CASSYDFNPGGYTF | TGTGCCAGCAGTTACGATTTCAACCCGGGTGGCTACACCTTC
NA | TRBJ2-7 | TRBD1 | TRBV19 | CASSIMGQGVDEQYF | TGTGCCAGTAGTATAATGGGACAGGGTGTCGACGAGCAGTACTTC
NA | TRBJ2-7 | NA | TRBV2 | CASRIPGPGKGSSYEQYF | TGTGCCAGCAGGATCCCGGGCCCCGGGAAAGGGAGCTCCTACGAGCAGTACTTC
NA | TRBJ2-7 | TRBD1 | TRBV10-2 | CASLIGTGASKQYF | TGCGCCAGCTTAATTGGGACAGGGGCCAGCAAGCAGTACTTC
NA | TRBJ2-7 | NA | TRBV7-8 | CASSLEAGSYEQYF | TGTGCCAGCAGCTTAGAAGCCGGCTCCTACGAGCAGTACTTC
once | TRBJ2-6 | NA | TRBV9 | CASTSGSAFSGANVLTF | TGTGCCAGCACCTCGGGGTCCGCATTTTCTGGGGCCAACGTCCTGACTTTC
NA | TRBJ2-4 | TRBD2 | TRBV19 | CASSKASGELAKNIQYF | TGTGCCAGTAGTAAGGCTAGCGGAGAACTAGCCAAAAACATTCAGTACTTC
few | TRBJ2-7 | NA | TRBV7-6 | CASSLASAKGAYEQYF | TGTGCCAGCAGCTTAGCGTCGGCCAAGGGAGCCTACGAGCAGTACTTC
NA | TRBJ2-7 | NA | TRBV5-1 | CASSRVGSGEWGEQYF | TGCGCCAGCAGCCGTGTTGGCTCAGGGGAGTGGGGCGAGCAGTACTTC
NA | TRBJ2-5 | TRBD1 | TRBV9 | CASAQDRWEETQYF | TGTGCCAGCGCACAGGACAGGTGGGAAGAGACCCAGTACTTC
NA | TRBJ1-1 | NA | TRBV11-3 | CASSPRGGGPEAFF | TGTGCCAGCAGCCCCCGAGGGGGGGGCCCTGAAGCTTTCTTT
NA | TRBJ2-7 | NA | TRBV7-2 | CASSLQVRLYEQYF | TGTGCCAGCAGCTTACAGGTTCGCCTCTACGAGCAGTACTTC
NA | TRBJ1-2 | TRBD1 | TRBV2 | CARSGGLGYGYTF | TGTGCCAGATCAGGGGGATTAGGCTATGGCTACACCTTC
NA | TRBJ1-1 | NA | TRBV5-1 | CASSLAQGHTGEAFF | TGCGCCAGCAGCTTGGCCCAGGGACACACCGGTGAAGCTTTCTTT
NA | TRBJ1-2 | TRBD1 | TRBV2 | CVSRGGQDHGYTF | TGTGTCAGCAGGGGTGGACAGGACCATGGCTACACCTTC
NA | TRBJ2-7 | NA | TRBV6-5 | CATRSYEQYF | TGTGCCACCCGTTCCTACGAGCAGTACTTC
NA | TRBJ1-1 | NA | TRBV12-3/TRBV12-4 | CASGFGSNTEAFF | TGTGCCAGCGGTTTCGGGTCGAACACTGAAGCTTTCTTT
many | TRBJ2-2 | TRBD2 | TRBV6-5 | CASRPRGAGGELFF | TGTGCCAGCCGTCCGCGGGGGGCTGGCGGGGAGCTGTTTTTT
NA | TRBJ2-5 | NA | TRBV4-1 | CASSQDRGGETQYF | TGCGCCAGCAGCCAAGACAGGGGAGGGGAGACCCAGTACTTC
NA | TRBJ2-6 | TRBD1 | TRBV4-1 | CASSQESPRGQGYSGANVLTF | TGCGCCAGCAGCCAAGAATCGCCTAGGGGACAGGGGTATTCTGGGGCCAACGTCCTGACTTTC
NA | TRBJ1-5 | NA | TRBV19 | CASSIDPRTADSNQPQHF | TGTGCCAGTAGTATCGATCCCAGGACAGCGGATAGCAATCAGCCCCAGCATTTT
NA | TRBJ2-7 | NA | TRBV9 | CASSVGGRQTYEQYF | TGTGCCAGCAGCGTAGGGGGAAGACAGACCTACGAGCAGTACTTC
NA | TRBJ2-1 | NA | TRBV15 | CATSTGPSSVHNEQFF | TGTGCCACCAGCACCGGTCCCTCTAGCGTCCACAATGAGCAGTTCTTC
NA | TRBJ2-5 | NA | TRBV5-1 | CASSLGSWPQETQYF | TGCGCCAGCAGCTTGGGTTCGTGGCCCCAAGAGACCCAGTACTTC
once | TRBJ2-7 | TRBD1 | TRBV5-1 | CASSFIFRGPSVYEQYF | TGCGCCAGCAGCTTTATATTCAGGGGGCCCTCGGTCTACGAGCAGTACTTC
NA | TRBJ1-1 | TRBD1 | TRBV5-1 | CASSYTGGNTEAFF | TGCGCCAGCAGCTATACAGGGGGCAACACTGAAGCTTTCTTT
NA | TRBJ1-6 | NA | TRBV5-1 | CASRDSSSYNSPLHF | TGCGCCAGCAGGGACAGTAGCTCCTATAATTCACCCCTCCACTTT
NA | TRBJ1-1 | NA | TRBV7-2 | CASSFQGGDTEAFF | TGTGCCAGCAGCTTCCAAGGAGGGGACACTGAAGCTTTCTTT
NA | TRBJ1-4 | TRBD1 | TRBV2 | CASRSSGQFNEKLFF | TGTGCCAGCAGATCCTCGGGACAGTTTAATGAAAAACTGTTTTTT
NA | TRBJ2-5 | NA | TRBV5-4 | CASSLAGGLWETQYF | TGTGCCAGCAGCTTGGCGGGGGGCCTCTGGGAGACCCAGTACTTC
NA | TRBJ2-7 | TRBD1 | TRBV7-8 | CASSGTGVSFYEQYF | TGTGCCAGCAGCGGAACAGGGGTCTCCTTCTACGAGCAGTACTTC
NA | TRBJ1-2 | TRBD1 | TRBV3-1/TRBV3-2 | CASSQSGQGPPYGYTF | TGTGCCAGCAGCCAAAGTGGACAGGGCCCGCCCTATGGCTACACCTTC
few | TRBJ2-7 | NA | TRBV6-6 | CASSPRLEQYF | TGTGCCAGCAGTCCGAGGTTGGAGCAGTACTTC
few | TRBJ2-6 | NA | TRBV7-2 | CASSYSTGANVLTF | TGTGCCAGCAGCTATTCAACTGGGGCCAACGTCCTGACTTTC
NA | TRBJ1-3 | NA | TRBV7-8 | CASSVPSSGNTIYF | TGTGCCAGCAGCGTACCTAGCTCTGGAAACACCATATATTTT
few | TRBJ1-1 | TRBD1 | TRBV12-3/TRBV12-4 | CASSPQGATEAFF | TGTGCCAGCAGCCCCCAGGGGGCGACTGAAGCTTTCTTT
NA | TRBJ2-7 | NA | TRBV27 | CASSLGGTTYEQYF | TGTGCCAGCAGTTTAGGGGGCACCACCTACGAGCAGTACTTC
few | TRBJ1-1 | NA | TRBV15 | CATSRDQTEAFF | TGTGCCACCAGCAGAGATCAGACTGAAGCTTTCTTT
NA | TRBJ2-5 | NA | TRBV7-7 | CASSPLGGQETQYF | TGTGCCAGCAGCCCGCTGGGGGGCCAAGAGACCCAGTACTTC
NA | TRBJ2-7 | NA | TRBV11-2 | CASSLGYGSSYEQYF | TGTGCCAGCAGCTTAGGGTACGGGTCCTCCTACGAGCAGTACTTC
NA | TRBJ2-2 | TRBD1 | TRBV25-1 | CASMPTGGWTGELFF | TGTGCCAGCATGCCGACAGGGGGCTGGACCGGGGAGCTGTTTTTT